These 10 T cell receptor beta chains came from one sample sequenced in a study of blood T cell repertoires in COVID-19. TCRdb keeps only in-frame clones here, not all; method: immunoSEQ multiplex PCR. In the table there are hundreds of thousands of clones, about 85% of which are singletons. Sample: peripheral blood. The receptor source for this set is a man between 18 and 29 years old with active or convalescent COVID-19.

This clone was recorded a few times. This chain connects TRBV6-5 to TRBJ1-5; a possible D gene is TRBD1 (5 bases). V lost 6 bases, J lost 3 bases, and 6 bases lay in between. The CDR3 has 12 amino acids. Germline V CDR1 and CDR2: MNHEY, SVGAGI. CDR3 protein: CASRDNNQPQHF. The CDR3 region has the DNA TGTGCCAGCAGGGACAACAATCAGCCCCAGCATTTT.

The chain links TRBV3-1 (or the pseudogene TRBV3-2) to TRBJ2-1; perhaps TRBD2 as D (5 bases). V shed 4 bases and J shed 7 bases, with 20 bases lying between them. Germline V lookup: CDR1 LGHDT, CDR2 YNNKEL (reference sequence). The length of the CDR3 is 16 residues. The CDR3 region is CASSPGDPGGYNEQFF. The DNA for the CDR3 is TGTGCCAGCAGCCCTGGAGACCCCGGAGGATATAATGAGCAGTTCTTC.

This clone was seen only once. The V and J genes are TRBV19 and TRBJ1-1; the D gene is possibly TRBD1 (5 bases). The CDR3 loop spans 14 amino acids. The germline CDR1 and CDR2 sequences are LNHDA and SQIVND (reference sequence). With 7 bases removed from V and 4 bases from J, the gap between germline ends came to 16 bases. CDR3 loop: CASIKMEGFTEAFF. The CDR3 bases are TGTGCCAGTATTAAAATGGAGGGGTTCACTGAAGCTTTCTTT.

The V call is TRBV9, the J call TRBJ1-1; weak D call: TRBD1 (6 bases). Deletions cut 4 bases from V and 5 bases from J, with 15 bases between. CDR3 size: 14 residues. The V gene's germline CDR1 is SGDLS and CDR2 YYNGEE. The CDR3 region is CASSPTGLGTEAFF. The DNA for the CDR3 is TGTGCCAGCAGCCCTACAGGGTTGGGGACTGAAGCTTTCTTT.

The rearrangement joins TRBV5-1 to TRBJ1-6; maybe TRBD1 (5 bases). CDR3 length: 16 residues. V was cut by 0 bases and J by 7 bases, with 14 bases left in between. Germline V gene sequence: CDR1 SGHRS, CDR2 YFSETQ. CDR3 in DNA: TGCGCCAGCAGCTTGGTAGGGGCAACGGGCAATTCACCCCTCCACTTT. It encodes CASSLVGATGNSPLHF.

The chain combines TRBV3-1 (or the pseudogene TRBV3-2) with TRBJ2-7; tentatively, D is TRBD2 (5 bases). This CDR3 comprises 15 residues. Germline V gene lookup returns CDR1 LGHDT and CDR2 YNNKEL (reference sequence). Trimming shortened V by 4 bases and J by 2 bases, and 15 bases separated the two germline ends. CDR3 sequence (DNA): TGTGCCAGCAGCCCGGGGAACGTTCTTCCCTACGAGCAGTACTTC. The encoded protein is CASSPGNVLPYEQYF.

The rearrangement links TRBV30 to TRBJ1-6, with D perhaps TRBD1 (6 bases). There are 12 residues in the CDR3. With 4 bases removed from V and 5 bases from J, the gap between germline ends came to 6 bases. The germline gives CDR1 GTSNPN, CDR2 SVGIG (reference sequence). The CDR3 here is CAWTGDNSPLHF. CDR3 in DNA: TGTGCCTGGACAGGGGATAATTCACCCCTCCACTTT.

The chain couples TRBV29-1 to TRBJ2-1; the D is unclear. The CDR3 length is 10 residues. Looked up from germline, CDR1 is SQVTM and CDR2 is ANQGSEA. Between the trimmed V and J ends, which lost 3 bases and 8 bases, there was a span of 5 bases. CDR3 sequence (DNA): TGCAGCGTTGATGTCGATGAGCAGTTCTTC. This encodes CSVDVDEQFF.

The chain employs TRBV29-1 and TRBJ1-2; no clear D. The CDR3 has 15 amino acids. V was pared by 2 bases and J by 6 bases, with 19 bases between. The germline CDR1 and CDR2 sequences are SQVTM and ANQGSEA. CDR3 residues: CSVEPSYGGLDGYTF. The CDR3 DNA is TGCAGCGTTGAACCATCCTATGGAGGGCTCGATGGCTACACCTTC.

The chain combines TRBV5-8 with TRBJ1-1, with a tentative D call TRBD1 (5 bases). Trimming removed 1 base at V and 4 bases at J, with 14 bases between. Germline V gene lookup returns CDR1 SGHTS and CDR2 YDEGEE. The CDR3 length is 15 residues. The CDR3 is CASSLRRGSRTEAFF. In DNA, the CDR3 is TGTGCCAGCAGCTTGCGTCGGGGGTCGCGCACTGAAGCTTTCTTT.